The 7 T cell receptor beta chains presented below share a single source sample, sequenced in a study of blood T cells in healthy people across ages. A second PCR, run for about 6 to 12 cycles, used a sample-barcoded 5' primer plus a J-beta primer mix. From the 5' RACE reads, TCRdb called clonotypes with MiXCR, one entry per CDR3 protein. This table has just under 550,000 distinct CDR3 sequences, about 25% appearing once. The same specimen was also included in a second study, on T cells of mothers and their children.

The sequenced sample consisted of blood. These receptors were taken from a boy younger than 18 in good health.

The V and J genes are TRBV19 and TRBJ2-1; 8 positions match TRBD2. This CDR3 has 15 amino acids. The germline V gene encodes CDR1 LNHDA and CDR2 SQIVND (reference sequence). J lost 4 bases, V lost 5 bases, and 7 bases had no gene match. The CDR3 region is CASSSVEREYNEQFF. CDR3 coding DNA: TGTGCCAGTAGTTCCGTAGAGCGGGAGTACAATGAGCAGTTCTTC.

This clonotype turned up a few times. This chain uses TRBV7-2 with TRBJ2-7; possibly TRBD1 for D (5 bases). Germline V gene data show CDR1 as SGHTA and CDR2 as FQGNSA. The CDR3 runs 14 residues. Between the trimmed V and J ends, which lost 3 bases and 2 bases, there was a span of 11 bases. CDR3 DNA sequence: TGTGCCAGCAGCTTGACAGAGGCGCCCTACGAGCAGTACTTC. This gives the protein CASSLTEAPYEQYF. Full variable domain (outside the CDR3, taken from reference TRBV7-2 and TRBJ2-7): GAGVSQSPSNKVTEKGKDVELRCDPISGHTALYWYRQSLGQGLEFLIYFQGNSAPDKSGLPSDRFSAERTGGSVSTLTIQRTQQEDSAVYLCASSLTEAPYEQYFGPGTRLTVT.

This clonotype was counted between two and nine times. The rearrangement links TRBV6-2 or TRBV6-3 to TRBJ2-4; TRBD2 might be the D (6 bases). V shed 8 bases and J shed 0 bases, with 11 bases lying between them. This CDR3 region has 14 residues. Germline assignment: CDR1 MNHEY and CDR2 SVGEGT. CDR3 sequence (DNA): TGTGCCAGCGGAGACGGGGGAGCCAAAAACATTCAGTACTTC. Protein: CASGDGGAKNIQYF.

This clonotype came up a few times. The rearrangement joins TRBV9 to TRBJ1-4, with D hard to call. CDR1 and CDR2 (germline): SGDLS, YYNGEE. V lost 2 bases to trimming and J lost 8 bases, with 13 bases between them. This CDR3 is built from 14 residues. CDR3 coding DNA: TGTGCCAGCAGCGTCACATGGGGAGGGGAAAAACTGTTTTTT. It specifies CASSVTWGGEKLFF.

This clonotype was counted many times. This sequence joins TRBV12-3 or TRBV12-4 and TRBJ2-1; 7 bases match TRBD2. The CDR3 contains 12 residues. The junction had 4 bases not matched to a gene; V was cut back by 5 bases and J by 9 bases. The CDR3 loop reads CASSATSREQFF. CDR3 nucleotides: TGTGCCAGCAGTGCGACTAGCCGTGAGCAGTTCTTC.

This chain joins TRBV5-4 and TRBJ1-2; D is unclear. Germline CDR1 SGHNT, CDR2 YYREEE (reference sequence). V was cut by 0 bases and J by 4 bases, with 10 bases left in between. The CDR3 totals 14 residues. The CDR3 DNA is TGTGCCAGCAGCTTGGACGGCGGCTCCTATGGCTACACCTTC. Translating it yields CASSLDGGSYGYTF.

This clonotype appeared a few times. The chain recombines TRBV6-1 with TRBJ1-6; perhaps TRBD1 as D (6 bases). The CDR3 loop spans 13 amino acids. The germline V gene has CDR1 MNHNS and CDR2 SASEGT. V lost 8 bases and J 9 bases, leaving 14 bases between the germline ends. The CDR3 region has the DNA TGTGCCAGCCTGACAGGCACACTTTCACCCCTCCACTTT. Protein product: CASLTGTLSPLHF.